This T cell receptor beta chain was recovered during a study of blood T cell repertoires in COVID-19. Authors' analysis steps: Nucleated cell counts were estimated from reference gene primer amplification. Using immunoSEQ multiplex PCR, the repertoire was profiled, and TCRdb retains in-frame clones only, with some absent. V, J and clone size reflect that table, while D and trimming were determined from the DNA. The table shows about 270,000 clones, with approximately 90% occurring only once. Germline CDR1 is SGDLS and CDR2 is YYNGEE. CDR3 length: 16 amino acids. V was clipped by 4 bases and J by 4 bases; unmatched bases: 10.

This clonotype was obtained from a middle-aged man who had been exposed to COVID-19. The material sequenced was PBMCs or T cells enriched from blood (not recorded which). The chain is built from TRBV9 and TRBJ2-1; 8 nucleotides line up with TRBD2. DNA of the CDR3: TGTGCCAGCAGCATCTCGGGTCGGGAGGGATACAATGAGCAGTTCTTC. Its protein is CASSISGREGYNEQFF. The variable domain in full, with the rest retrieved from reference TRBV9 and TRBJ2-1, is DSGVTQTPKHLITATGQRVTLRCSPRSGDLSVYWYQQSLDQGLQFLIQYYNGEERAKGNILERFSAQQFPDLHSELNLSSLELGDSALYFCASSISGREGYNEQFFGPGTRLTVL.